Listed below are T cell receptor beta chains from one sample, sequenced in a study of beta chain features in type 1 diabetes. Sequencing was performed with immunoSEQ multiplex PCR; in TCRdb, only in-frame clones are kept and a portion is missing. The sample has 500,000 to 800,000 clones; around 11% are singletons. The sample consisted of naive CD4+ T cells from blood. The source is a man under 40 with type 1 diabetes. The CDR3 runs from the conserved cysteine through the conserved F or W. Each record gives: clone size, D gene, CDR3 length, V gene, J gene, CDR3 DNA, CDR3 protein. D genes are given only for firm matches. Expanded clones are given a class, and other clones once, few, many or no size at all.

abundance: few; d_gene: .; len: 16; v_gene: TRBV11-2; j_gene: TRBJ1-3; CDR3nt: TGTGCCAGCAGCCCAGAACCATTGGCAGGGGGAAACACCATATATTTT; CDR3aa: CASSPEPLAGGNTIYF
abundance: .; d_gene: TRBD2; len: 14; v_gene: TRBV10-3; j_gene: TRBJ2-7; CDR3nt: TGTGCCTCTTCACTAGCGGGGCTCTCCTACGAGCAGTACTTC; CDR3aa: CASSLAGLSYEQYF
abundance: .; d_gene: TRBD1; len: 14; v_gene: TRBV5-4; j_gene: TRBJ1-1; CDR3nt: TGTGCCAGCAGCCGTACAGGGGGCAACACTGAAGCTTTCTTT; CDR3aa: CASSRTGGNTEAFF
abundance: few; d_gene: TRBD1; len: 16; v_gene: TRBV9; j_gene: TRBJ2-2; CDR3nt: TGTGCCAGCAGCGGCCGGACAGGGTCGAACACCGGGGAGCTGTTTTTT; CDR3aa: CASSGRTGSNTGELFF
abundance: few; d_gene: TRBD1; len: 13; v_gene: TRBV9; j_gene: TRBJ1-2; CDR3nt: TGTGCCAGCAGCTCCAGACAGGGTGAGGGCTACACCTTC; CDR3aa: CASSSRQGEGYTF
abundance: few; d_gene: TRBD1; len: 15; v_gene: TRBV7-9; j_gene: TRBJ2-7; CDR3nt: TGTGCCAGCAGCCTTATACGACAGGGGCTATACGAGCAGTACTTC; CDR3aa: CASSLIRQGLYEQYF
abundance: few; d_gene: TRBD1; len: 16; v_gene: TRBV7-9; j_gene: TRBJ2-7; CDR3nt: TGTGCCAGCAGCTATCCCACGGGACAGGGTCCCAACGAGCAGTACTTC; CDR3aa: CASSYPTGQGPNEQYF
abundance: few; d_gene: TRBD2; len: 14; v_gene: TRBV6-6; j_gene: TRBJ2-3; CDR3nt: TGTGCCAGCACTCAGCGGGGGGCGGGAGATACGCAGTATTTT; CDR3aa: CASTQRGAGDTQYF
abundance: .; d_gene: .; len: 15; v_gene: TRBV29-1; j_gene: TRBJ2-3; CDR3nt: TGCAGCTTTAGGCCCCAGGAGGGGGCGGGGGATACGCAGTATTTT; CDR3aa: CSFRPQEGAGDTQYF
abundance: .; d_gene: .; len: 13; v_gene: TRBV30; j_gene: TRBJ1-4; CDR3nt: TGTGCCTGGAGTGTACGGGCGCGCGAAAAACTGTTTTTT; CDR3aa: CAWSVRAREKLFF
abundance: .; d_gene: .; len: 14; v_gene: TRBV19; j_gene: TRBJ2-3; CDR3nt: TGTGCCAGTAGGGTCTCAACTAGCACAGATACGCAGTATTTT; CDR3aa: CASRVSTSTDTQYF
abundance: few; d_gene: TRBD1; len: 13; v_gene: TRBV29-1; j_gene: TRBJ2-7; CDR3nt: TGCAGCGTTGTGGGTCAGGGGGCCTACGAGCAGTACTTC; CDR3aa: CSVVGQGAYEQYF
abundance: few; d_gene: TRBD1; len: 18; v_gene: TRBV7-6; j_gene: TRBJ2-6; CDR3nt: TGTGCCAGCAGCTTAGGCAGCGGACAGGGATCCGGGGCCAACGTCCTGACTTTC; CDR3aa: CASSLGSGQGSGANVLTF
abundance: few; d_gene: .; len: 15; v_gene: TRBV5-1; j_gene: TRBJ2-6; CDR3nt: TGCGCCAGCAGACCAGCTTACTCTGGGGCCAACGTCCTGACTTTC; CDR3aa: CASRPAYSGANVLTF
abundance: .; d_gene: TRBD2; len: 16; v_gene: TRBV7-7; j_gene: TRBJ2-2; CDR3nt: TGTGCTAGCAGCCGACTAGCGGCTTCGAACACCGGGGAGCTGTTTTTT; CDR3aa: CASSRLAASNTGELFF
abundance: few; d_gene: TRBD2; len: 16; v_gene: TRBV5-4; j_gene: TRBJ2-5; CDR3nt: TGTGCCAGCGCACGTAGCGGGGGCCGGGACCAAGAGACCCAGTACTTC; CDR3aa: CASARSGGRDQETQYF